The T cell receptor beta chain under discussion was sequenced for a study of T cells in Graves' hyperthyroidism and ophthalmopathy. Overall study context: Peripheral blood samples were taken at initial diagnosis, prior to any treatment. Study-level results: Ophthalmopathy cases were set apart from stable hyperthyroidism by a 13 V-J model.

This clonotype was counted at least ten times. Its cognate antigen is unknown. In germline, CDR1 is KGHSH, CDR2 LQKENI. V dropped 0 bases and J dropped 0; count of bases not matched to a gene: 7. The CDR3 is made up of 19 amino acids. Regions amplified from RNA transcripts were the TCR beta CDR3 regions. The primer set for the first-round RT-PCR of the TCR CDR3 was HTBI. MiXCR, applied by TCRdb to the multiplex PCR reads, yields one record per CDR3 protein. The sample holds 300,000 to 500,000 distinct CDR3 sequences, about 16% seen once. The clonotype comes from a woman in her 30s with Graves' hyperthyroidism. The chain joins TRBV18 to TRBJ2-7; 14 bases are shared with TRBD2. Sequenced: blood. CDR3 loop: CASSPPGTSGSDSSYEQYF. For the CDR3, the DNA is TGTGCCAGCTCACCACCCGGGACTAGCGGGAGCGATAGCTCCTACGAGCAGTACTTC.